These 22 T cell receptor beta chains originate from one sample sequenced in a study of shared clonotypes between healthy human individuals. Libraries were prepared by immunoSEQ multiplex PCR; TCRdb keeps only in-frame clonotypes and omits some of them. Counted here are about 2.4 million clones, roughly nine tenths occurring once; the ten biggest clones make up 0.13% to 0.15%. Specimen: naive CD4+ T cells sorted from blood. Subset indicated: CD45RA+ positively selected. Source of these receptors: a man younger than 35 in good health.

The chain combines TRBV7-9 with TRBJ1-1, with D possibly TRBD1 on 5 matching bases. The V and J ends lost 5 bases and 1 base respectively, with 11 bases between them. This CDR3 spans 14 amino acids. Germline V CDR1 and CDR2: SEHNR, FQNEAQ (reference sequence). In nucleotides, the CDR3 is TGTGCCAGCAGCAAAGGGACCCGGAACACTGAAGCTTTCTTT. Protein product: CASSKGTRNTEAFF.

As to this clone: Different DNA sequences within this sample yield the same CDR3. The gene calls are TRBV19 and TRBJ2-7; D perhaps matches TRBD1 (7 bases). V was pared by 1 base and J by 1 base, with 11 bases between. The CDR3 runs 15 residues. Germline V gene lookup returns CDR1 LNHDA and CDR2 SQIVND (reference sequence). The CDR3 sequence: CASSIAQGGSYEQYF. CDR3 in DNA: TGTGCCAGTAGTATAGCGCAGGGGGGTTCCTACGAGCAGTACTTC.

The CDR3 nucleotides are TGTGCCAGCAGCTTAGCGCACGGGCCCGGGGAAAAACTGTTTTTT. Residues: CASSLAHGPGEKLFF. V usage is TRBV7-6 and J usage is TRBJ1-4, with D uncertain. The CDR3 runs 15 residues. Germline assignment: CDR1 SGHVS and CDR2 FNYEAQ. Trimming stripped 0 bases from V and 8 bases from J, with 13 bases between.

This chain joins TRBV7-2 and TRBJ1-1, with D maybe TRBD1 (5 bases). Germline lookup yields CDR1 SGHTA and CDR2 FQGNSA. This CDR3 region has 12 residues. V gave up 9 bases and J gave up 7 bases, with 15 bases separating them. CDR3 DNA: TGTGCCAGTGGGGACCCCCTCCGTGAAGCTTTCTTT. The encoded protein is CASGDPLREAFF.

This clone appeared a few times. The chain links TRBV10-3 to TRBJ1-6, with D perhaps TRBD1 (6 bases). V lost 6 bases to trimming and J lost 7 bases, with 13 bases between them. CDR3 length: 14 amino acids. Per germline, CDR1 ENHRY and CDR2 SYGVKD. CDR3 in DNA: TGTGCCATCAGCATGGACAGACTGAATTCACCCCTCCACTTT. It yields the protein CAISMDRLNSPLHF.

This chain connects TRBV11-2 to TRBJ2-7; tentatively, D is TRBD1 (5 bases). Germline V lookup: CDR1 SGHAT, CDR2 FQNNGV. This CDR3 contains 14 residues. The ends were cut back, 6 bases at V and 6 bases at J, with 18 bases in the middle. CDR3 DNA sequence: TGTGCCAGCAGTCCAGGGTCACTTCTTCCCGAGCAGTACTTC. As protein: CASSPGSLLPEQYF.

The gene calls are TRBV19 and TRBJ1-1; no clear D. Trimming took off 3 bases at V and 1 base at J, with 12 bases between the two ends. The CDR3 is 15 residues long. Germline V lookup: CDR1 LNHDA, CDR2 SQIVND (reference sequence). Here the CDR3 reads CASSMLGAPNTEAFF. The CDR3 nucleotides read TGTGCCAGTAGTATGTTGGGCGCTCCGAACACTGAAGCTTTCTTT.

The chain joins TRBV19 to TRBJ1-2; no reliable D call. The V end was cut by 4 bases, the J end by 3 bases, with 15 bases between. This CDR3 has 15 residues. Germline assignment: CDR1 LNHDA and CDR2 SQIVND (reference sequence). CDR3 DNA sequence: TGTGCCAGTAGTAAAGGGCGGGAGCTAGACTATGGCTACACCTTC. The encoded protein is CASSKGRELDYGYTF.

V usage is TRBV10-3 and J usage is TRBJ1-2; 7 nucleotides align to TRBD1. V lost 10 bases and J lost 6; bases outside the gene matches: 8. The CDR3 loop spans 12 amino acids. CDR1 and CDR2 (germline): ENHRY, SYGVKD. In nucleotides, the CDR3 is TGTGCCACATCTGACAGGGAAGATGGCTACACCTTC. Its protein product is CATSDREDGYTF.

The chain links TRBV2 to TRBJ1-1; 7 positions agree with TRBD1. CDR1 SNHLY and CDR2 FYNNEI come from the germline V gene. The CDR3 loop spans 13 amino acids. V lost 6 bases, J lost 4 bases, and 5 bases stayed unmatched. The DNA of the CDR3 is TGTGCCAGCAGGGACAGGCCGGGCACTGAAGCTTTCTTT. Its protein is CASRDRPGTEAFF.

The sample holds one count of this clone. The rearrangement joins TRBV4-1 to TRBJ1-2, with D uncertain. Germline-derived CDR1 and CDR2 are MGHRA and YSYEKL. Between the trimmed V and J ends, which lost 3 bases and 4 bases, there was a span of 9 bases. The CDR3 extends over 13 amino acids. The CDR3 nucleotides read TGCGCCAGCAGCCAGGGCGGTCCCTATGGCTACACCTTC. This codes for CASSQGGPYGYTF.

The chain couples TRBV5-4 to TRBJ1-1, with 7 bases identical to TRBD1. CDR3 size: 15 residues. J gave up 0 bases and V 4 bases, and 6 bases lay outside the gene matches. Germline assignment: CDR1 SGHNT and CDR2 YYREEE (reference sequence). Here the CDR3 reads CASSGGQKMNTEAFF. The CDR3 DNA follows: TGTGCCAGCAGCGGGGGACAGAAGATGAACACTGAAGCTTTCTTT.

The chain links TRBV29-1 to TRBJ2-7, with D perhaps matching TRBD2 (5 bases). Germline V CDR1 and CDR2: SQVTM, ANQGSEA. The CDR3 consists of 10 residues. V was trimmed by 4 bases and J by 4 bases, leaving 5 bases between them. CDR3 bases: TGCAGCGTTGGGGAGTACGAGCAGTACTTC. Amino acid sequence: CSVGEYEQYF.

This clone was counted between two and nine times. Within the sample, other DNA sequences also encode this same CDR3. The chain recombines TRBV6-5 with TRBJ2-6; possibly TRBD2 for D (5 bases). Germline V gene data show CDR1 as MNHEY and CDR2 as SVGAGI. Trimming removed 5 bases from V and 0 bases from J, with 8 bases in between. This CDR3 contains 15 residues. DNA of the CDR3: TGTGCCAGCAGTGCGAGGGACTCTGGGGCCAACGTCCTGACTTTC. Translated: CASSARDSGANVLTF.

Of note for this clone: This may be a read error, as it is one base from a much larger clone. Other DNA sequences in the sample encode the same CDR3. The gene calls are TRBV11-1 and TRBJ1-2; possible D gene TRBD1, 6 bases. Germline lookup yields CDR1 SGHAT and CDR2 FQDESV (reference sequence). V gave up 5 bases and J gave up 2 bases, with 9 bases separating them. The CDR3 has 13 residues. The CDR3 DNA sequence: TGTGCCAGCAGCCCGGACAGAAACTATGGCTACACCTTC. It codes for CASSPDRNYGYTF.

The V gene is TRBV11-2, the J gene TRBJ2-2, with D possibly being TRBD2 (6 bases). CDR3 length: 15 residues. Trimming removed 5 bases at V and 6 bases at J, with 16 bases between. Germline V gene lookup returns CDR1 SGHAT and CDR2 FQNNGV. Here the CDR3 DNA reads TGTGCCAGCAGCCCGAGCCGACTAGAAGCCGGGGAGCTGTTTTTT. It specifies CASSPSRLEAGELFF.

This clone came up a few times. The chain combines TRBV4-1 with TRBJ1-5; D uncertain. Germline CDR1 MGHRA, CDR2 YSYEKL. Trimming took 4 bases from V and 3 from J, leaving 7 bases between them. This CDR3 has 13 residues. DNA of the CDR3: TGCGCCAGCAGCCTCAGGCTCAATCAGCCCCAGCATTTT. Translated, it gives CASSLRLNQPQHF.

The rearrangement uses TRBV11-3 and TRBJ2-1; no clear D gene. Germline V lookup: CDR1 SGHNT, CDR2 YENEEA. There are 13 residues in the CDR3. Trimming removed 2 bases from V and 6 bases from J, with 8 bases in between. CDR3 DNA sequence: TGTGCCAGCAGCTTAAATGGGGTCAATGAGCAGTTCTTC. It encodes CASSLNGVNEQFF.

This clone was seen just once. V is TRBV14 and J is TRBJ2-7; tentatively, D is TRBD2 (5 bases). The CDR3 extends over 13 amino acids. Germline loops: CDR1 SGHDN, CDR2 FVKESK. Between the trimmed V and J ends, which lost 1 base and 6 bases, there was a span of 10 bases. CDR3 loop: CASSQVRAGEQYF. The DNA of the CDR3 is TGTGCCAGCAGCCAAGTCCGGGCGGGCGAGCAGTACTTC.

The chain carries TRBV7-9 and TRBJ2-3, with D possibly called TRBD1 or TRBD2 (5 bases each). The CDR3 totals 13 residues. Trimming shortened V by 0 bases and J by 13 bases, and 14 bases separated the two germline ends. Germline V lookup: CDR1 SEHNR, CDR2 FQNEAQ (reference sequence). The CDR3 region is CASSLAPPGPEYF. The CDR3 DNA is TGTGCCAGCAGCTTAGCACCCCCGGGACCTGAGTATTTT.

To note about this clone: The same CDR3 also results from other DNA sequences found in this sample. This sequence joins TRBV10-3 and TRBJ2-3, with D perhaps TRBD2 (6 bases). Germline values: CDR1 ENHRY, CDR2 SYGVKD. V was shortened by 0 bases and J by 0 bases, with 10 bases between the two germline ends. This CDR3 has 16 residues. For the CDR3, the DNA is TGTGCCATCAGTGAGTCTGGCGGGGTAAGCACAGATACGCAGTATTTT. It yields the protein CAISESGGVSTDTQYF.

The CDR3 here is CASSDSGANVLTF. DNA for the CDR3: TGTGCCAGCAGTGACTCTGGGGCCAACGTCCTGACTTTC. V and J are TRBV25-1 and TRBJ2-6; D remains ambiguous. Trimming shortened V by 3 bases and J by 0 bases, and 0 bases separated the two germline ends. Germline CDR1 and CDR2: MGHDK and SYGVNS. CDR3 length equals 13 residues.